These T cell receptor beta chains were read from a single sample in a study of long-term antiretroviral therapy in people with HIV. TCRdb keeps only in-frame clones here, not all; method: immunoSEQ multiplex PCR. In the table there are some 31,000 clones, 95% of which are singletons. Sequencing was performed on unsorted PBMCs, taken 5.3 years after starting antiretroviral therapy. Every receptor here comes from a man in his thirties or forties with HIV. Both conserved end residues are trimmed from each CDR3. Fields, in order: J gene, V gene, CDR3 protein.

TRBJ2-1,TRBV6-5,ASRSSSYNEQF
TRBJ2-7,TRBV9,ASSTTTGAGEGNEQY
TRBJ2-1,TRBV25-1,ASGDPYNEQF
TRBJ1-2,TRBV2,ASTPGGVDGYT
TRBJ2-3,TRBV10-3,AISVLSTDTQY
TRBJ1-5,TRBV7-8,ASSLGPNLYNQPQH
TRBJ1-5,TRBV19,ASSIIGSNQPQH
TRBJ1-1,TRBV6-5,ASSYVKFSEAF
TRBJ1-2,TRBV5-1,ASSFQGDQGYT
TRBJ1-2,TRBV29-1,SVPSGIAYT
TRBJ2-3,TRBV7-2,ASSPNGNPGDTQY
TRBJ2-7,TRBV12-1,ASSFAFCRLAGGPVGEQY
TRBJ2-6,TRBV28,ASRQGAGLSGANVLT
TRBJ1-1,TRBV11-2,ASSLEWQMDTEAF
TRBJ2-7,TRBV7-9,ASSSDSDEWSYEQY
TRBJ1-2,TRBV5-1,ASSLSPTGTNGYT
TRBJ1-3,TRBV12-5,ASGLRTGSSGNTIY
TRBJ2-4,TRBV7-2,ASSFGGAKNIQY
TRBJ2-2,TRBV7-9,ASSLGGDTGELF
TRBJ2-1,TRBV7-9,ASSLRAGADNEQF
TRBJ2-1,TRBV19,ASSLRLAGGYNEQF
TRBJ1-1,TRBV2,ASAYEAEAF
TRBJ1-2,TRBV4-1,ASSQAGTGYT
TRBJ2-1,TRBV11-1,ASSSQTSSFNNEQF
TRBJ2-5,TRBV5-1,ASSLVGPGETQY
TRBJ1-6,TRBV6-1,ASSDSREASPLH
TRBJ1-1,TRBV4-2,ASSLYGGDGTEAF
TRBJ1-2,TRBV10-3,AIRAGYT
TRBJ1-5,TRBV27,ASSFSPGNQPQH
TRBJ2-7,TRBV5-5,ASSLERPPYEQY
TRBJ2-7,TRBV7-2,ASSLVGGLVLYEQY
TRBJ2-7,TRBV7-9,ASSPTLGAGYEQY